These 18 T cell receptor beta chains came from one sample sequenced in a study of CD8+ T cells in alopecia areata. Sequencing used cDNA as its template, made by extracting RNA and reverse transcribing it. Measured with immunoSEQ multiplex PCR; TCRdb has only the in-frame clones, and not every one. The sample yields over 150,000 clones, approximately 62% seen once. Treatment specified: oral pan-JAK inhibitor, 5-10 mg twice daily. Source: CD4+ T cells sorted from blood, taken at week 24, from a patient treated with tofacitinib. The receptors derive from a human donor with alopecia areata.

This chain connects TRBV4-1 to TRBJ2-2, with 8 bases lining up with TRBD1. V shed 2 bases, J shed 4 bases, and the junction held 15 bases outside the gene matches. Germline assignment: CDR1 MGHRA and CDR2 YSYEKL. The CDR3 runs to 19 residues. The CDR3 loop reads CASSQPTGVGTRGTGELFF. The CDR3 region has the DNA TGCGCCAGCAGCCAACCGACAGGGGTTGGGACCAGAGGCACCGGGGAGCTGTTTTTT.

J is TRBJ2-5 and V is TRBV27, with 11 bases lining up with TRBD2. The CDR3 has 16 amino acids. Germline V lookup: CDR1 MNHEY, CDR2 SMNVEV (reference sequence). Germline trimming cut 0 bases from V and 8 bases from J; bases unmatched to any gene: 8. CDR3 nucleotides: TGTGCCAGCAGTTTATCGTCTAGCGGGGGGCTGGGAACCCAGTACTTC. This encodes CASSLSSSGGLGTQYF.

This chain uses TRBV30 with TRBJ1-6, with TRBD1 as a possible D gene (5 bases). Germline assignment: CDR1 GTSNPN and CDR2 SVGIG (reference sequence). Trimming cost V 0 bases and J 8 bases, with 5 bases left between them. This CDR3 has 12 amino acids. CDR3 loop: CAWSVGDSPLHF. The CDR3 DNA sequence: TGTGCCTGGAGTGTGGGGGATTCACCCCTCCACTTT.

The chain uses TRBV7-8 and TRBJ1-1; D gene ambiguous. Germline assignment: CDR1 SGHVS and CDR2 FQNEAQ. Trimming removed 1 base from V and 1 base from J, with 4 bases in between. This CDR3 contains 13 residues. As DNA, the CDR3 is TGTGCCAGCAGCTTAGGAAAGAACACTGAAGCTTTCTTT. The encoded protein is CASSLGKNTEAFF.

V and J are TRBV15 and TRBJ2-1; D may be TRBD1 or TRBD2 (5 bases each). Germline CDR1 is LNHNV and CDR2 is YYDKDF (reference sequence). There are 17 residues in the CDR3. V was clipped by 0 bases and J by 5 bases, with 17 bases between them. The CDR3 DNA follows: TGTGCCACCAGCAGAGATCTAGGACCCCGAGGGGACAATGAGCAGTTCTTC. It is translated as CATSRDLGPRGDNEQFF.

This sequence joins TRBV2 and TRBJ2-1; D is perhaps TRBD1 (6 bases). V was pared by 3 bases and J by 2 bases, with 8 bases between. Germline V gene sequence: CDR1 SNHLY, CDR2 FYNNEI. This CDR3 is built from 14 residues. CDR3 in amino acids: CASSDRGPYNEQFF. In DNA form, the CDR3 reads TGTGCCAGCAGTGACAGGGGTCCCTACAATGAGCAGTTCTTC.

This rearrangement joins TRBV27 to TRBJ1-1; D remains ambiguous. Between the trimmed V and J ends, which lost 2 bases and 2 bases, there was a span of 6 bases. CDR3 length: 13 residues. CDR1 MNHEY and CDR2 SMNVEV come from the germline V gene (reference sequence). The CDR3 spells CASSLISNTEAFF. The CDR3 nucleotides read TGTGCCAGCAGTTTAATCAGTAACACTGAAGCTTTCTTT.

The chain carries TRBV6-5 and TRBJ1-4, with D uncertain. The CDR3 is 16 residues long. Trimming left V 2 bases short and J 6 bases short, with 16 bases between. Per germline, CDR1 MNHEY and CDR2 SVGAGI. The CDR3: CASSYGGEGLDEKLFF. As DNA, the CDR3 is TGTGCCAGCAGTTACGGCGGGGAGGGCTTGGATGAAAAACTGTTTTTT.

J is TRBJ2-7 and V is TRBV7-9, with no clear D. The V and J ends lost 5 bases and 6 bases respectively, with 17 bases between them. Germline assignment: CDR1 SEHNR and CDR2 FQNEAQ (reference sequence). The CDR3 consists of 14 residues. CDR3 DNA sequence: TGTGCCAGCAGCCCAGACCTGGGTTTGTCCGAGCAGTACTTC. Translated: CASSPDLGLSEQYF.

This rearrangement joins TRBV25-1 to TRBJ2-7; 9 bases map to TRBD1. The germline CDR1 and CDR2 sequences are MGHDK and SYGVNS. J gave up 6 bases and V 6 bases, and 6 bases lay outside the gene matches. There are 13 residues in the CDR3. This CDR3 is CASRGQGSGEQYF. The CDR3 DNA reads TGTGCCAGCAGAGGACAGGGGAGTGGCGAGCAGTACTTC.

The V and J genes are TRBV11-2 and TRBJ1-5; 8 positions match TRBD1. There are 14 residues in the CDR3. V dropped 11 bases and J dropped 6; count of bases not matched to a gene: 12. The germline CDR1 and CDR2 sequences are SGHAT and FQNNGV. CDR3 region: CALTDRVIGQPQHF. Here the CDR3 DNA reads TGTGCCCTCACGGACAGGGTGATTGGTCAGCCCCAGCATTTT.

The rearrangement uses TRBV30 and TRBJ2-6; maybe TRBD1 (5 bases). Between the trimmed V and J ends, which lost 0 bases and 0 bases, there was a span of 12 bases. The V gene's germline CDR1 is GTSNPN and CDR2 SVGIG (reference sequence). The CDR3 length is 17 residues. CDR3 region: CAWSVWGWSSGANVLTF. The CDR3 nucleotides are TGTGCCTGGAGTGTGTGGGGCTGGAGCTCTGGGGCCAACGTCCTGACTTTC.

This clone was counted a few times. The chain links TRBV7-2 to TRBJ2-1; 7 bases are a match to TRBD1. There are 15 residues in the CDR3. Germline assignment: CDR1 SGHTA and CDR2 FQGNSA. Trimming at V came to 3 bases and at J to 2 bases, leaving 4 bases not matched to a gene. The CDR3 reads CASSFYRGPYNEQFF. The DNA for the CDR3 is TGTGCCAGCAGCTTTTACAGGGGACCCTACAATGAGCAGTTCTTC.

The chain joins TRBV4-2 to TRBJ2-3; 9 nucleotides match TRBD2. V shed 2 bases, J shed 2 bases, and the junction held 11 bases outside the gene matches. The CDR3 spans 18 residues. Germline V lookup: CDR1 LGHNA, CDR2 YNFKEQ. As DNA, the CDR3 is TGTGCCAGCAGCCAACCAGCGGGGGGACCAACCTCCACAGATACGCAGTATTTT. It translates to CASSQPAGGPTSTDTQYF.

This clone was counted only a few times. The chain has TRBV12-5 and TRBJ2-3; D perhaps matches TRBD1 (5 bases). The CDR3 has 12 residues. In germline, CDR1 is LGHNT, CDR2 FRNRAP. V lost 2 bases and J lost 6, with 6 bases in between. CDR3 bases: TGTGCTAGTGGTTTGAGGGGTGATACGCAGTATTTT. It specifies CASGLRGDTQYF.

The chain links TRBV7-2 to TRBJ1-1; TRBD1 might be the D (6 bases). This CDR3 comprises 15 residues. Between the trimmed V and J ends, which lost 4 bases and 5 bases, there was a span of 17 bases. Germline V gene data show CDR1 as SGHTA and CDR2 as FQGNSA. The CDR3 is CASSYTVQGLTEAFF. In DNA form, the CDR3 reads TGTGCCAGCAGCTATACCGTACAGGGATTAACTGAAGCTTTCTTT.

This clone was counted only a few times. V usage is TRBV27 and J usage is TRBJ1-2; 7 nucleotides align to TRBD1. The germline V gene has CDR1 MNHEY and CDR2 SMNVEV (reference sequence). V lost 8 bases to trimming and J lost 0 bases; unmatched junction nucleotides: 3. The length of the CDR3 is 13 residues. CDR3 in amino acids: CASAGTANYGYTF. CDR3 sequence (DNA): TGTGCCAGCGCCGGGACAGCTAACTATGGCTACACCTTC.

As to this clone: Other DNA sequences within the sample encode an identical CDR3. The chain couples TRBV5-1 to TRBJ2-3; D remains unclear. Germline V gene data show CDR1 as SGHRS and CDR2 as YFSETQ. The CDR3 has 13 residues. V was shortened by 2 bases and J by 5 bases, with 9 bases between the two germline ends. The CDR3 nucleotides read TGCGCCAGCAGCTTAGGTGGAAGAGATACGCAGTATTTT. Its translation: CASSLGGRDTQYF.